Following are 29 T cell receptor beta chains from one sample sequenced in a study of OX40 agonist ivuxolimab in advanced cancers. The assay was immunoSEQ multiplex PCR, and TCRdb's table has in-frame clones only and misses some. The table has 100,000 to 150,000 clones, roughly 90% seen once. The sample consisted of CD4+ or CD8+ T cells sorted from blood, taken in a trial of the OX40 agonist ivuxolimab. The receptors originated from an adult with an advanced solid tumor such as melanoma, head and neck, liver or kidney cancer.

Only one count was recorded for this clone. The genes are TRBV9 and TRBJ1-3; D is uncertain. The germline V and J ends were trimmed by 1 base and 8 bases, with 10 bases remaining between them. The CDR3 is made up of 13 amino acids. CDR1 is SGDLS, CDR2 YYNGEE, per germline. The CDR3 nucleotides are TGTGCCAGCAGCGTAACCGACGAGTACACCATATATTTT. This sequence encodes CASSVTDEYTIYF. The full variable domain, rest sourced from reference TRBV9 and TRBJ1-3, is DSGVTQTPKHLITATGQRVTLRCSPRSGDLSVYWYQQSLDQGLQFLIQYYNGEERAKGNILERFSAQQFPDLHSELNLSSLELGDSALYFCASSVTDEYTIYFGEGSWLTVV.

V gene TRBV5-1 combines with J gene TRBJ2-3, with TRBD1 matching 8 bases. With 4 bases clipped from V and 2 bases from J, the junction kept 12 bases outside the gene matches. The CDR3 consists of 17 residues. Germline V gene sequence: CDR1 SGHRS, CDR2 YFSETQ. The CDR3 loop reads CASSNRGQGRNTDTQYF. CDR3 nucleotides: TGCGCCAGCAGCAACCGCGGACAGGGACGGAACACAGATACGCAGTATTTT.

The chain joins TRBV28 to TRBJ2-5, with D possibly matching TRBD2 (6 bases). CDR1 and CDR2 from the germline V gene are MDHEN and SYDVKM. The CDR3 has 13 amino acids. V was pared by 7 bases and J by 10 bases, with 19 bases between. Here the CDR3 reads CASTQSPGVGQYF. CDR3 DNA sequence: TGTGCCAGCACCCAGAGCCCGGGGGTGGGCCAGTACTTC.

V gene TRBV6-5 combines with J gene TRBJ2-3; the D is unclear. V shed 6 bases and J shed 0 bases, with 7 bases lying between them. The germline V gene encodes CDR1 MNHEY and CDR2 SVGAGI. The CDR3 runs to 13 residues. The CDR3 loop is CASRPPSTDTQYF. CDR3 DNA: TGTGCCAGCAGACCACCCAGCACAGATACGCAGTATTTT.

The J gene is TRBJ2-1, the V gene TRBV6-5; D is perhaps TRBD1 (6 bases). CDR1 and CDR2 (germline): MNHEY, SVGAGI. With 7 bases removed from V and 3 bases from J, the gap between germline ends came to 16 bases. This CDR3 region has 15 residues. CDR3 protein: CASKIGTPDYNEQFF. The CDR3 DNA is TGTGCCAGCAAGATCGGGACACCAGACTACAATGAGCAGTTCTTC.

The rearrangement links TRBV9 to TRBJ2-7, with TRBD2 matching over 9 bases. The germline V gene has CDR1 SGDLS and CDR2 YYNGEE. This CDR3 comprises 16 residues. Unmatched junction bases numbered 8, after V lost 4 bases and J lost 0 bases. The CDR3 spells CASSPHRLADSYEQYF. In DNA form, the CDR3 reads TGTGCCAGCAGCCCTCACAGACTAGCGGACTCCTACGAGCAGTACTTC.

The CDR3 here is CASSSKIGAGTGNQPQHF. The CDR3 nucleotides are TGTGCCAGCAGCTCCAAAATTGGGGCGGGGACAGGCAATCAGCCCCAGCATTTT. The chain joins TRBV2 to TRBJ1-5, with TRBD1 matching over 7 bases. The CDR3 has 18 residues. Trimming at V came to 6 bases and at J to 2 bases, leaving 16 bases not matched to a gene. CDR1 and CDR2 (germline): SNHLY, FYNNEI.

This sequence joins TRBV5-4 and TRBJ1-1; perhaps TRBD1 as D (6 bases). CDR1 is SGHNT and CDR2 is YYREEE in the germline V gene (reference sequence). CDR3 length: 13 amino acids. Trimming stripped 1 base from V and 6 bases from J, with 10 bases between. The CDR3 DNA sequence: TGTGCCAGCAGCTTGCAGGCAGGGGCTGAAGCTTTCTTT. Translating gives CASSLQAGAEAFF.

V usage is TRBV28 and J usage is TRBJ1-2; D may be TRBD1 (6 bases). V dropped 4 bases and J dropped 2 bases, with 11 bases sitting between them. Germline V lookup: CDR1 MDHEN, CDR2 SYDVKM. CDR3 length: 14 amino acids. The CDR3 nucleotides are TGTGCCAGCAGTTCCGGACAGACCAACTATGGCTACACCTTC. Translation gives CASSSGQTNYGYTF.

The chain links TRBV11-2 to TRBJ2-3, with D maybe TRBD1 (6 bases). The CDR3 is 16 amino acids. CDR1 SGHAT and CDR2 FQNNGV come from the germline V gene. Trimming left V 1 base short and J 1 base short, with 12 bases between. In DNA form, the CDR3 reads TGTGCCAGCAGCTTAGTGTGGGGGCGCGGCACAGATACGCAGTATTTT. Encoded protein: CASSLVWGRGTDTQYF.

The chain has TRBV4-3 and TRBJ1-1; TRBD1 aligns across 12 bases. Germline values: CDR1 LGHNA, CDR2 YSLEER. The CDR3 has 17 amino acids. V lost 3 bases to trimming and J lost 5 bases; unmatched junction nucleotides: 10. The CDR3 nucleotides are TGCGCCAGCAGCCAGGGACCGGGACAGGGGGCATATACTGAAGCTTTCTTT. Translating it yields CASSQGPGQGAYTEAFF.

The genes are TRBV6-6 and TRBJ1-1; 8 nucleotides line up with TRBD1. The CDR3 length is 14 residues. Germline V gene data show CDR1 as MNHNY and CDR2 as SVGAGI (reference sequence). Germline trimming cut 2 bases from V and 6 bases from J; bases unmatched to any gene: 5. The CDR3 DNA reads TGTGCCAGCAGTTACACAACAGGGGGAGCTGAAGCTTTCTTT. Residues: CASSYTTGGAEAFF.

The chain uses TRBV29-1 and TRBJ1-1, with D maybe TRBD1 (5 bases). In germline, CDR1 is SQVTM, CDR2 ANQGSEA. This CDR3 has 14 residues. V lost 3 bases to trimming and J lost 4 bases, with 15 bases between them. CDR3 bases: TGCAGCGTTGAGAAGCTTGACAGCAGCACTGAAGCTTTCTTT. This sequence encodes CSVEKLDSSTEAFF.

J is TRBJ1-4 and V is TRBV7-9; D remains unclear. Germline V gene sequence: CDR1 SEHNR, CDR2 FQNEAQ (reference sequence). The V end was cut by 1 base, the J end by 0 bases, with 6 bases between. CDR3 length equals 15 residues. CDR3 sequence: CASSLVEATNEKLFF. The CDR3 DNA reads TGTGCCAGCAGCTTAGTGGAGGCAACTAATGAAAAACTGTTTTTT.

V is TRBV5-4 and J is TRBJ2-1, with 8 bases fitting TRBD2. The junction had 10 bases not matched to a gene; V was cut back by 5 bases and J by 6 bases. Germline loops: CDR1 SGHNT, CDR2 YYREEE (reference sequence). CDR3 size: 15 residues. CDR3 loop: CASSFEPGRVNEQFF. Written as DNA, the CDR3 is TGTGCCAGCAGTTTCGAGCCCGGGAGGGTCAATGAGCAGTTCTTC.

The CDR3, as DNA: TGTGCCAGCTCTCTCCAACCCACCGGGGAGCTGTTTTTT. Protein product: CASSLQPTGELFF. This chain links TRBV6-4 with TRBJ2-2, with D uncertain. The length of the CDR3 is 13 residues. V was trimmed by 8 bases and J by 4 bases, leaving 11 bases between them. The germline CDR1 and CDR2 sequences are MRHNA and SNTAGT.

This chain uses TRBV5-1 with TRBJ1-3; 7 bases fit TRBD1. The CDR3 loop spans 14 amino acids. Germline lookup yields CDR1 SGHRS and CDR2 YFSETQ. Trimming at V came to 4 bases and at J to 4 bases, leaving 5 bases not matched to a gene. The CDR3 DNA sequence: TGCGCCAGCAGCGTTGACAGGGCCGGAAACACCATATATTTT. Its protein is CASSVDRAGNTIYF.

V and J are TRBV15 and TRBJ1-2, with D hard to call. The CDR3 consists of 14 residues. The germline V gene encodes CDR1 LNHNV and CDR2 YYDKDF (reference sequence). Between the trimmed V and J ends, which lost 0 bases and 4 bases, there was a span of 9 bases. The CDR3 here is CATSRDRTSYGYTF. The CDR3 DNA follows: TGTGCCACCAGCAGAGATAGGACCAGCTATGGCTACACCTTC.

The count of this clone is one. The chain is built from TRBV15 and TRBJ2-1, with unresolved D. CDR3 size: 11 residues. The V end was cut by 1 base, the J end by 6 bases, with 1 base between. In germline, CDR1 is LNHNV, CDR2 YYDKDF (reference sequence). The DNA for the CDR3 is TGTGCCACCAGCAGAGCCAATGAGCAGTTCTTC. Amino acid sequence: CATSRANEQFF. Combining the CDR3 with reference TRBV15 and TRBJ2-1 gives the whole variable domain DAMVIQNPRYQVTQFGKPVTLSCSQTLNHNVMYWYQQKSSQAPKLLFHYYDKDFNNEADTPDNFQSRRPNTSFCFLDIRSPGLGDTAMYLCATSRANEQFFGPGTRLTVL.

This chain uses TRBV5-1 with TRBJ2-7; 8 bases line up with TRBD1. This CDR3 spans 14 amino acids. The junction had 7 bases not matched to a gene; V was cut back by 4 bases and J by 4 bases. The germline CDR1 and CDR2 sequences are SGHRS and YFSETQ. CDR3 coding DNA: TGCGCCAGCAGCCCGACAGGGGCGGGGTACGAGCAGTACTTC. It codes for CASSPTGAGYEQYF.

The chain employs TRBV10-2 and TRBJ1-1, with D perhaps matching TRBD1 (5 bases). The CDR3 has 13 amino acids. The germline V gene has CDR1 WSHSY and CDR2 SAAADI. The V and J ends lost 8 bases and 5 bases respectively, with 15 bases between them. CDR3 bases: TGCGCCAGCCTACAGGCCGGAGGGACTGAAGCTTTCTTT. Amino acid sequence: CASLQAGGTEAFF.

This chain links TRBV6-5 with TRBJ2-7, with 12 bases aligning to TRBD2. Germline trimming cut 7 bases from V and 5 bases from J; bases unmatched to any gene: 9. The germline CDR1 and CDR2 sequences are MNHEY and SVGAGI. The CDR3 contains 15 residues. CDR3 region: CASNLAGGPIHEQYF. In nucleotides, the CDR3 is TGTGCCAGCAATCTAGCGGGAGGGCCTATCCACGAGCAGTACTTC.

The CDR3 DNA follows: TGTGCCAGCAGCTTGGCTTGGAGCTCCTACAATGAGCAGTTCTTC. This codes for CASSLAWSSYNEQFF. The chain recombines TRBV5-8 with TRBJ2-1; D ambiguous. The CDR3 has 15 residues. Germline CDR1 and CDR2: SGHTS and YDEGEE. The V end lost 0 bases, the J end lost 0 bases, and 7 bases lay between the germline ends.

This chain joins TRBV5-1 and TRBJ1-1; D unresolved. Trimming pared 2 bases from V and 2 bases from J, leaving 1 base between. The CDR3 length is 11 residues. Germline V gene sequence: CDR1 SGHRS, CDR2 YFSETQ. CDR3 sequence: CASSLNTEAFF. DNA for the CDR3: TGCGCCAGCAGCTTAAACACTGAAGCTTTCTTT.

The genes are TRBV11-1 and TRBJ2-7; 11 bases agree with TRBD1. The CDR3 covers 15 residues. With V trimmed by 6 bases and J by 3 bases, 7 bases remained unmatched. Germline values: CDR1 SGHAT, CDR2 FQDESV (reference sequence). The CDR3 here is CASSNGQGAGYEQYF. The CDR3 region has the DNA TGTGCCAGCAGTAACGGACAGGGGGCTGGCTACGAGCAGTACTTC.

The chain is built from TRBV5-1 and TRBJ1-1, with a tentative D call TRBD1 (6 bases). The CDR3 loop spans 15 amino acids. Trimming left V 0 bases short and J 6 bases short, with 15 bases between. Germline CDR1 SGHRS, CDR2 YFSETQ. The CDR3 DNA reads as TGCGCCAGCAGCTTGGAGGGGGAAAGACGACCTGAAGCTTTCTTT. Protein product: CASSLEGERRPEAFF.

The gene calls are TRBV6-5 and TRBJ1-1; D remains unclear. The CDR3 runs 13 residues. Germline V gives CDR1 MNHEY, CDR2 SVGAGI. Trimming stripped 1 base from V and 3 bases from J, with 6 bases between. The CDR3 DNA follows: TGTGCCAGCAGTTACTTTGTTTACACTGAAGCTTTCTTT. It yields the protein CASSYFVYTEAFF.

The chain links TRBV21-1 to TRBJ2-1; the D call of TRBD2 is as the table states it, not checked on the DNA. TRBV21-1 counts as a pseudogene. The CDR3 sequence is 16 residues long. In DNA form, the CDR3 reads TGTGCCAGCAGCAACGGGCGGGAGCGGGTCTACAATGAGCAGTTCTTC. It is translated as CASSNGRERVYNEQFF.

The chain uses TRBV28 and TRBJ1-2; 7 bases align to TRBD1. The CDR3 has 16 amino acids. CDR1 and CDR2 (germline): MDHEN, SYDVKM. V lost 7 bases, J lost 4 bases, and 15 bases stayed unmatched. CDR3 amino acids: CASTPPRGGMSYGYTF. The CDR3 DNA is TGTGCCAGCACCCCCCCCAGAGGGGGCATGAGCTATGGCTACACCTTC.